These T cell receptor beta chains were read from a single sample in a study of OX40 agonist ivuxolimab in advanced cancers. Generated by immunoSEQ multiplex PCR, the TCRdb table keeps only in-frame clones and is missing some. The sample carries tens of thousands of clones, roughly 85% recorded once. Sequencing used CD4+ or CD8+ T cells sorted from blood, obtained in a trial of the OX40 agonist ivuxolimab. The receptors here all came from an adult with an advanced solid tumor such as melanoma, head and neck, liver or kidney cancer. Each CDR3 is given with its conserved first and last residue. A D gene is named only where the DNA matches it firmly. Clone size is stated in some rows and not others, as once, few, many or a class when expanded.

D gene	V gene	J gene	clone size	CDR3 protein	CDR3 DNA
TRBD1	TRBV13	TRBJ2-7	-	CASSRRDRAYEQYF	TGTGCCAGCAGCCGCCGGGACAGGGCCTACGAGCAGTACTTC
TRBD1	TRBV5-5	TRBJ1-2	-	CASSSPGQQDSNYGYTF	TGTGCCAGCAGTTCCCCGGGACAGCAAGACTCCAACTATGGCTACACCTTC
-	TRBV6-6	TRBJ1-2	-	CASSYSGGSDYGYTF	TGTGCCAGCAGTTACTCGGGGGGGTCGGACTATGGCTACACCTTC
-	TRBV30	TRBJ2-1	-	CAWSVRNEQFF	TGTGCCTGGAGTGTACGGAATGAGCAGTTCTTC
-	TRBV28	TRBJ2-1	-	CASTQMGVQGQFF	TGTGCCAGCACCCAAATGGGGGTGCAGGGGCAGTTCTTC
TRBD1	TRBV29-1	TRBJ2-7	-	CSVPGQGEYEQYF	TGCAGCGTTCCGGGACAGGGGGAATACGAGCAGTACTTC
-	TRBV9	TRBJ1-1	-	CASSASPDTEAFF	TGTGCCAGCAGCGCGAGTCCGGACACTGAAGCTTTCTTT
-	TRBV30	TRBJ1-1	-	CAWSPSFRGRNTEAFF	TGTGCCTGGAGCCCCTCATTCCGCGGCAGGAACACTGAAGCTTTCTTT
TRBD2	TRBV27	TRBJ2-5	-	CASSLSSPGGPETQYF	TGTGCCAGCAGTTTATCGAGTCCGGGAGGGCCAGAGACCCAGTACTTC
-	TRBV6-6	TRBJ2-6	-	CASSYSIDSGANVLTF	TGTGCCAGCAGTTACAGTATCGACTCTGGGGCCAACGTCCTGACTTTC
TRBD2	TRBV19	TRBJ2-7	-	CASSSGLAGYEQYF	TGTGCCAGTAGCTCGGGACTAGCGGGCTACGAGCAGTACTTC
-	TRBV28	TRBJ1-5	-	CASSSTSDSDSNQPQHF	TGTGCCAGCAGTTCAACCTCAGACAGTGATAGCAATCAGCCCCAGCATTTT
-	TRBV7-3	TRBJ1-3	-	CASSPGPGNTIYF	TGTGCCAGCAGCCCAGGGCCTGGAAACACCATATATTTT
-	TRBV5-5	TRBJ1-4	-	CASSLRMGAGELFF	TGTGCCAGCAGCTTGAGGATGGGGGCGGGAGAGCTGTTTTTT
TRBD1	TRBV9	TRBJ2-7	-	CASSLSLGQGDEQYF	TGTGCCAGCAGCCTCAGCTTGGGACAGGGTGACGAGCAGTACTTC
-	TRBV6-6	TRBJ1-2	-	CASSPRGDGLGYTF	TGTGCCAGCAGTCCCCGAGGGGACGGTCTAGGCTACACCTTC
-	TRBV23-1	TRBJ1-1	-	CASSRTFF	TGCGCCAGCAGTAGAACTTTCTTT
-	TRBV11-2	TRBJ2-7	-	CASSLEGFQQYF	TGTGCCAGCAGCTTAGAAGGGTTTCAGCAGTACTTC
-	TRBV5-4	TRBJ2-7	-	CASSWGTTGDREQYF	TGTGCCAGCAGCTGGGGGACCACGGGCGATAGGGAGCAGTACTTC
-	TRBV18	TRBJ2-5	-	CASSPYQETQYF	TGTGCCAGCTCACCGTACCAAGAGACCCAGTACTTC
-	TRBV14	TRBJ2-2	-	CASSHDYWELFF	TGTGCCAGCAGCCATGATTATTGGGAGCTGTTTTTT
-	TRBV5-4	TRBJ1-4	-	CASSLVGTNEKLFF	TGTGCCAGCAGCTTAGTGGGGACTAATGAAAAACTGTTTTTT
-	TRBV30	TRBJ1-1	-	CAWSVNTFVPRDDTEAFF	TGTGCCTGGAGTGTGAACACCTTCGTCCCGAGGGACGACACTGAAGCTTTCTTT
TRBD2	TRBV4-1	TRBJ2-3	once	CASSRGLAGDTQYF	TGCGCCAGCAGCCGGGGACTAGCGGGAGATACGCAGTATTTT
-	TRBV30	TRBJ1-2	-	CAWLPMWGTGGYTF	TGTGCCTGGCTCCCAATGTGGGGGACGGGAGGCTACACCTTC
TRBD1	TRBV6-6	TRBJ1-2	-	CASSYSVRGRGGYTF	TGTGCCAGCAGTTACTCGGTTAGGGGGCGAGGTGGCTACACCTTC
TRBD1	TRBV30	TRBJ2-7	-	CAWRITGGSYEQYF	TGTGCCTGGAGGATAACAGGGGGCTCCTACGAGCAGTACTTC
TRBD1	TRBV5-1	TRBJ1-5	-	CASSLGGTGGFGQPQHF	TGCGCCAGCAGCTTGGGAGGGACAGGGGGTTTTGGTCAGCCCCAGCATTTT
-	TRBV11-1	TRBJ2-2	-	CASSFYLTNTGELFF	TGTGCCAGCAGCTTCTATCTTACGAACACCGGGGAGCTGTTTTTT
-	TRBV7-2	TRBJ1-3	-	CASSLDLQGIPGNTIYF	TGTGCCAGCAGCTTAGATCTCCAGGGAATACCTGGAAACACCATATATTTT
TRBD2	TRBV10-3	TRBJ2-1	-	CAISEAGAYNEQFF	TGTGCCATCAGTGAGGCGGGAGCGTACAATGAGCAGTTCTTC
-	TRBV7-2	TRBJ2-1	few	CASSSLGSNEQFF	TGTGCCAGCAGCTCCCTGGGAAGCAATGAGCAGTTCTTC
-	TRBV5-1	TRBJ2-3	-	CASSPGGRSTDTQYF	TGCGCCAGCAGCCCGGGGGGCAGAAGCACAGATACGCAGTATTTT
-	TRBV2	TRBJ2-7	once	CASGPFYEQYF	TGTGCCAGCGGCCCTTTCTACGAGCAGTACTTC
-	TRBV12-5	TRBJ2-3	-	CASGLDRSTDTQYF	TGTGCTAGTGGTTTGGACAGGAGTACAGATACGCAGTATTTT
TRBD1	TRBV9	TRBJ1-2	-	CASSPHGGGQGAVYGYTF	TGTGCCAGCAGCCCCCACGGGGGGGGACAGGGGGCCGTCTATGGCTACACCTTC
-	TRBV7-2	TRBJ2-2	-	CASSLAARGTGELFF	TGTGCCAGCAGCTTAGCAGCCAGGGGCACCGGGGAGCTGTTTTTT
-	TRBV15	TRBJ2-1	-	CATSRGSAREQFF	TGTGCCACCAGCAGAGGGTCGGCCAGGGAGCAGTTCTTC
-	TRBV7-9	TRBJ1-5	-	CASSLGYGGNQPQHF	TGTGCCAGCAGCTTGGGATATGGGGGCAATCAGCCCCAGCATTTT
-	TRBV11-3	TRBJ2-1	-	CASSLRRGSGNEQFF	TGTGCCAGCAGCTTGAGGCGGGGTTCGGGCAATGAGCAGTTCTTC
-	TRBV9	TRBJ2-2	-	CASSVAFLDRNTGELFF	TGTGCCAGCAGCGTAGCCTTCCTTGACAGGAACACCGGGGAGCTGTTTTTT
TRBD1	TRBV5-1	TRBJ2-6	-	CASSWTGQGGGANVLTF	TGCGCCAGCAGCTGGACAGGGCAGGGTGGTGGGGCCAACGTCCTGACTTTC
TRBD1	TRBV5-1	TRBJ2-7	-	CASSWGQGAGEQYF	TGCGCCAGCAGCTGGGGACAGGGGGCTGGTGAGCAGTACTTC
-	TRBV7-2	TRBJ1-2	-	CASSLEGGARGGYGYTF	TGTGCCAGCAGCTTAGAAGGGGGGGCGCGCGGTGGCTATGGCTACACCTTC
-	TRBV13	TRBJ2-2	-	CASSVRTGELFF	TGTGCCAGCAGCGTAAGAACCGGGGAGCTGTTTTTT
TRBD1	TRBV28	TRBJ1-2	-	CASSFGTDLSYGYTF	TGTGCCAGCAGTTTTGGGACAGATCTTTCCTATGGCTACACCTTC
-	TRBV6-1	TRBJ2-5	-	CASNQGYQETQYF	TGTGCCAGCAACCAGGGCTACCAAGAGACCCAGTACTTC
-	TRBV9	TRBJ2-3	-	CASSPQMGIDTQYF	TGTGCCAGCAGCCCTCAGATGGGAATAGATACGCAGTATTTT
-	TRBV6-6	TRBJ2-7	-	CASSYSGGEQYF	TGTGCCAGCAGTTACTCTGGGGGAGAGCAGTACTTC
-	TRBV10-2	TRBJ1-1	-	CASSDLDTEAFF	TGCGCCAGCAGTGACCTGGACACTGAAGCTTTCTTT
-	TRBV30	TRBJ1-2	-	CAWSVRRDEGYGYTF	TGTGCCTGGAGTGTACGCCGGGACGAGGGCTATGGCTACACCTTC
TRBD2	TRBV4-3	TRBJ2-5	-	CASSQGNPSGGAQETQYF	TGCGCCAGCAGCCAGGGGAACCCTAGCGGGGGGGCCCAAGAGACCCAGTACTTC
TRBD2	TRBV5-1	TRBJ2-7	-	CASSLGGTSGNYEQYF	TGCGCCAGCAGCTTGGGGGGGACTAGCGGGAACTACGAGCAGTACTTC
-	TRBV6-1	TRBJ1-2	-	CASISRPAELYGYTF	TGTGCCAGCATTAGTCGTCCCGCAGAGTTATATGGCTACACCTTC
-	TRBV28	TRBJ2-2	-	CASSPPWGNTGELFF	TGTGCCAGCAGTCCCCCCTGGGGGAACACCGGGGAGCTGTTTTTT
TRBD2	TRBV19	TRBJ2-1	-	CASSIDWTSGSTNEQFF	TGTGCCAGTAGTATAGATTGGACTAGCGGGAGCACGAATGAGCAGTTCTTC
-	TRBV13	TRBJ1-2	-	CASSLGPTSLF	TGTGCCAGCAGCTTAGGCCCGACTTCACTCTTC